The 17 T cell receptor beta chains in this list originate from one sample, sequenced in a study of blood T cell repertoires in COVID-19. Sequencing used immunoSEQ multiplex PCR; TCRdb keeps in-frame clones, though not all of them. This table holds approximately 500,000 clones, 70% to 90% found once. Source material: peripheral blood. Receptors were obtained from a woman aged 50 to 60 with COVID-19, enrolled during active disease.

The chain links TRBV12-3 or TRBV12-4 to TRBJ2-7; 7 nucleotides align to TRBD1. Unmatched junction bases numbered 5, after V lost 4 bases and J lost 5 bases. This CDR3 comprises 13 residues. CDR3 loop: CASSSGQRDEQYF. The CDR3 DNA reads TGTGCCAGCAGTTCGGGACAGAGGGACGAGCAGTACTTC.

V usage is TRBV9 and J usage is TRBJ1-3; a possible D gene is TRBD1 (5 bases). CDR1 is SGDLS, CDR2 YYNGEE, per germline. The CDR3 is made up of 14 amino acids. Trimming left V 3 bases short and J 8 bases short, with 15 bases between. The DNA for the CDR3 is TGTGCCAGCAGCGGCGCCGGGACTGCAGACACCATATATTTT. It yields the protein CASSGAGTADTIYF. Full variable domain (missing parts from reference TRBV9 and TRBJ1-3): DSGVTQTPKHLITATGQRVTLRCSPRSGDLSVYWYQQSLDQGLQFLIQYYNGEERAKGNILERFSAQQFPDLHSELNLSSLELGDSALYFCASSGAGTADTIYFGEGSWLTVV.

The chain combines TRBV5-1 with TRBJ1-2; 7 bases match TRBD1. The V segment lost 4 bases and the J segment 6 bases; nucleotides outside the gene matches: 12. The CDR3 length is 15 residues. The germline V gene encodes CDR1 SGHRS and CDR2 YFSETQ. The CDR3 sequence: CASSPRQGLGNGYTF. DNA for the CDR3: TGCGCCAGCAGCCCCCGACAGGGCCTTGGGAATGGCTACACCTTC.

This chain uses TRBV19 with TRBJ1-4; D not certain. The CDR3 sequence is 13 residues long. Germline values: CDR1 LNHDA, CDR2 SQIVND (reference sequence). V was cut by 1 base and J by 8 bases, with 8 bases left in between. The CDR3 DNA reads as TGTGCCAGTAGTATAGGGGCGGGCGAAAAACTGTTTTTT. Translating gives CASSIGAGEKLFF.

Only a few counts were recorded for this clone. The chain employs TRBV10-3 and TRBJ1-3; D uncertain. Germline lookup yields CDR1 ENHRY and CDR2 SYGVKD. The length of the CDR3 is 13 residues. V was shortened by 4 bases and J by 2 bases, with 6 bases between the two germline ends. Written as DNA, the CDR3 is TGTGCCATCAGTGGAGGGACTGGAAACACCATATATTTT. As protein: CAISGGTGNTIYF.

This clone turned up a few times. This rearrangement joins TRBV6-5 to TRBJ2-3; 12 bases are a match to TRBD2. The CDR3 covers 16 residues. Germline V CDR1 and CDR2: MNHEY, SVGAGI. V dropped 4 bases and J dropped 5; count of bases not matched to a gene: 7. The CDR3 reads CASSSRTSGDRDTQYF. The CDR3 nucleotides are TGTGCCAGCAGTTCTCGGACTAGCGGGGATCGAGATACGCAGTATTTT.

The chain joins TRBV2 to TRBJ2-7; 9 bases agree with TRBD1. The CDR3 is 15 amino acids. The junction had 6 bases not matched to a gene; V was cut back by 4 bases and J by 2 bases. Germline assignment: CDR1 SNHLY and CDR2 FYNNEI. DNA of the CDR3: TGTGCCAGCAGTGTTAGACAGGGGGTACCCTACGAGCAGTACTTC. This encodes CASSVRQGVPYEQYF.

The genes are TRBV6-5 and TRBJ1-1, with D possibly TRBD1 on 6 matching bases. V lost 0 bases and J lost 6, with 11 bases in between. Germline lookup yields CDR1 MNHEY and CDR2 SVGAGI. This CDR3 is 14 amino acids long. The CDR3, as DNA: TGTGCCAGCAGTTACTCGGCGGGGGCCCCTGAAGCTTTCTTT. Its translation is CASSYSAGAPEAFF.

This chain joins TRBV4-1 and TRBJ1-4; 9 nucleotides agree with TRBD1. After removal of 5 bases from V and 8 bases from J, the junction contained 9 bases not matched to a gene. The CDR3 length is 15 residues. Germline V gene lookup returns CDR1 MGHRA and CDR2 YSYEKL. The CDR3 DNA follows: TGCGCCAGCAGCGACCCGGGACAGGGAAGAGAAAAACTGTTTTTT. This encodes CASSDPGQGREKLFF.

This chain uses TRBV12-5 with TRBJ2-7, with 7 bases aligning to TRBD2. Germline-derived CDR1 and CDR2 are LGHNT and FRNRAP. After removal of 1 base from V and 4 bases from J, the junction contained 1 base not matched to a gene. The CDR3 contains 13 residues. The CDR3 DNA reads TGTGCTAGTGGTTTGGGCGGGGGATACGAGCAGTACTTC. Translated, it gives CASGLGGGYEQYF.

The genes are TRBV29-1 and TRBJ1-2; 7 bases map to TRBD1. V trimming: 5 bases; J trimming: 2 bases; junction bases outside the gene matches: 5. Looked up from germline, CDR1 is SQVTM and CDR2 is ANQGSEA. The CDR3 spans 13 residues. The CDR3 DNA reads as TGCAGCGTTCCCGGGACAGCCAACTATGGCTACACCTTC. Translated: CSVPGTANYGYTF.

The rearrangement links TRBV24-1 to TRBJ1-2; D unresolved. V dropped 0 bases and J dropped 6 bases, with 4 bases sitting between them. Germline values: CDR1 KGHDR, CDR2 SFDVKD. The CDR3 spans 12 residues. In DNA, the CDR3 is TGTGCCACCAGTGATTTGTATCATGGCTACACCTTC. Translating gives CATSDLYHGYTF.

This clone was recorded only once. The J gene is TRBJ2-7, the V gene TRBV3-1 (or the pseudogene TRBV3-2); 7 nucleotides match TRBD2. The CDR3 runs 14 residues. Germline loops: CDR1 LGHDT, CDR2 YNNKEL (reference sequence). Unmatched junction bases numbered 10, after V lost 4 bases and J lost 7 bases. In nucleotides, the CDR3 is TGTGCCAGCAGCCCTTGGGAGGGGTCGAGTGAGCAGTACTTC. It is translated as CASSPWEGSSEQYF.

The gene calls are TRBV23-1 and TRBJ1-6; unclear D gene. TRBV23-1 is labeled an ORF, and its function is uncertain. V shed 0 bases and J shed 12 bases, with 9 bases lying between them. The CDR3 loop spans 13 amino acids. The CDR3 DNA reads as TGCGCCAGCAGTCAATCCCGGACTTTACCCCTCCACTTT. Translating gives CASSQSRTLPLHF.

The genes are TRBV19 and TRBJ1-3, with D maybe TRBD1 (5 bases). The CDR3 loop spans 12 amino acids. V lost 5 bases to trimming and J lost 4 bases, with 6 bases between them. CDR1 and CDR2 from the germline V gene are LNHDA and SQIVND (reference sequence). The CDR3: CASSPGGNTIYF. The CDR3 DNA is TGTGCCAGTAGTCCAGGGGGAAACACCATATATTTT.

The rearrangement links TRBV30 to TRBJ2-1, with 10 bases identical to TRBD2. CDR3 length: 20 amino acids. Trimming at V came to 3 bases and at J to 0 bases, leaving 17 bases not matched to a gene. Per the germline V gene, CDR1 is GTSNPN and CDR2 is SVGIG (reference sequence). The CDR3 DNA reads TGTGCCTGGAGCAGGGACAGGAGCGGGGGGGCATTTAGCTCCTACAATGAGCAGTTCTTC. Translation gives CAWSRDRSGGAFSSYNEQFF.

The chain is built from TRBV9 and TRBJ2-6; possibly TRBD1 for D (6 bases). The V end lost 2 bases, the J end lost 1 base, and 10 bases lay between the germline ends. Germline CDR1 is SGDLS and CDR2 is YYNGEE. The length of the CDR3 is 16 residues. The CDR3 region is CASSVADRSGANVLTF. The CDR3 nucleotides read TGTGCCAGCAGCGTGGCCGACAGGTCTGGGGCCAACGTCCTGACTTTC.